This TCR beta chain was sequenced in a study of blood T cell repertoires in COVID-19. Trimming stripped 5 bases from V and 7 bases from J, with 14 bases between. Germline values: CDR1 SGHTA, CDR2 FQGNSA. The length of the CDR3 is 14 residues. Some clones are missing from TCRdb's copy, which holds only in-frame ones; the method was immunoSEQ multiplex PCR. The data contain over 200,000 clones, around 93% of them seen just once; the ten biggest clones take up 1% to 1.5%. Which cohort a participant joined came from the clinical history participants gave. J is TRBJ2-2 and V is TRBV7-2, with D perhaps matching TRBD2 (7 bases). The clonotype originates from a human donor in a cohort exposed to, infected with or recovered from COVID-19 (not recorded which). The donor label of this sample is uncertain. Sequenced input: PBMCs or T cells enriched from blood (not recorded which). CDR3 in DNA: TGTGCCAGCAGCCCTGGGGGGGCTTTCGGGGAGCTGTTTTTT. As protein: CASSPGGAFGELFF.